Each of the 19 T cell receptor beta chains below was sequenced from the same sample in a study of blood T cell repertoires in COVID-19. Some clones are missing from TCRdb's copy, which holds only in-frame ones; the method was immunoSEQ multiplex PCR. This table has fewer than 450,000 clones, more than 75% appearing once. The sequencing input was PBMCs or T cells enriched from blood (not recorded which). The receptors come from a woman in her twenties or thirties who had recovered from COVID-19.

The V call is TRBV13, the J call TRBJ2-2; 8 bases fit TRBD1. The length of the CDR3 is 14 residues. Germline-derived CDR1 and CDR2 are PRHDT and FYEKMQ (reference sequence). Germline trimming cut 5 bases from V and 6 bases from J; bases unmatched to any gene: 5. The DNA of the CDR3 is TGTGCCAGCAGCCCAACACAGGGGGCCGGGGAGCTGTTTTTT. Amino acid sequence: CASSPTQGAGELFF.

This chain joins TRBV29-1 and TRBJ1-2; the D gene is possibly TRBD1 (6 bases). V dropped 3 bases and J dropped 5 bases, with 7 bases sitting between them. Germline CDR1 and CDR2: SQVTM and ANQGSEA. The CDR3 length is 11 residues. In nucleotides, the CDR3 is TGCAGCGTTGAGGACAGATATGGCTACACCTTC. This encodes CSVEDRYGYTF.

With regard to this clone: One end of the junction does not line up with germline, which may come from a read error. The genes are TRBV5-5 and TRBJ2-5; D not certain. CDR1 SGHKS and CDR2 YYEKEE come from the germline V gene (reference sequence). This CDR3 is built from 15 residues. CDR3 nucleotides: TGTGCCAGCACCTTGAGCGTCACCGAACAAGAGACCCAGTACTTC. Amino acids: CASTLSVTEQETQYF.

The CDR3 here is CASSLSRGFNEKLFF. DNA of the CDR3: TGTGCCAGCAGTTTATCCAGGGGCTTTAATGAAAAACTGTTTTTT. The chain recombines TRBV27 with TRBJ1-4; a possible D gene is TRBD1 (6 bases). The CDR3 has 15 amino acids. Germline-derived CDR1 and CDR2 are MNHEY and SMNVEV (reference sequence). Trimming removed 0 bases at V and 4 bases at J, with 9 bases between.

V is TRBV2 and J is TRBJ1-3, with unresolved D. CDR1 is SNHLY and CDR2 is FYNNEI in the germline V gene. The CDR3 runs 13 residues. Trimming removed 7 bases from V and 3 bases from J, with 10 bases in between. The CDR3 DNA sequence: TGTGCCAGCAATTCGAGGGTTGGAAACACCATATATTTT. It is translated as CASNSRVGNTIYF. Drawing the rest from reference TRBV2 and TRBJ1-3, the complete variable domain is EPEVTQTPSHQVTQMGQEVILRCVPISNHLYFYWYRQILGQKVEFLVSFYNNEISEKSEIFDDQFSVERPDGSNFTLKIRSTKLEDSAMYFCASNSRVGNTIYFGEGSWLTVV.

The CDR3 here is CASSLLTSGGLSSYNEQFF. The CDR3 DNA follows: TGTGCCAGCAGTTTATTAACTAGCGGGGGTCTTAGCTCCTACAATGAGCAGTTCTTC. This sequence joins TRBV27 and TRBJ2-1; the match to TRBD2 covers 11 bases. Trimming cost V 1 base and J 0 bases; bases outside gene matches: 8. The length of the CDR3 is 19 residues. Looked up from germline, CDR1 is MNHEY and CDR2 is SMNVEV (reference sequence).

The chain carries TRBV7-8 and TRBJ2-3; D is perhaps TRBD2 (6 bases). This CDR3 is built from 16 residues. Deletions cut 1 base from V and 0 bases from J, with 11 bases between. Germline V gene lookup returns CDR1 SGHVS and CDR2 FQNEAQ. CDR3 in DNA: TGTGCCAGCAGCTTAGGGAGGGCAGGGAGCACAGATACGCAGTATTTT. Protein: CASSLGRAGSTDTQYF.

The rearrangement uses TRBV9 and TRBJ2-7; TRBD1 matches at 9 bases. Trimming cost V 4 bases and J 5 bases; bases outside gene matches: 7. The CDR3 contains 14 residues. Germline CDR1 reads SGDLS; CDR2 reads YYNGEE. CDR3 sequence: CASSTRDRVNEQYF. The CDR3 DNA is TGTGCCAGCAGCACCCGGGACAGGGTCAACGAGCAGTACTTC. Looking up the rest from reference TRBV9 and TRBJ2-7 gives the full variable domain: DSGVTQTPKHLITATGQRVTLRCSPRSGDLSVYWYQQSLDQGLQFLIQYYNGEERAKGNILERFSAQQFPDLHSELNLSSLELGDSALYFCASSTRDRVNEQYFGPGTRLTVT.

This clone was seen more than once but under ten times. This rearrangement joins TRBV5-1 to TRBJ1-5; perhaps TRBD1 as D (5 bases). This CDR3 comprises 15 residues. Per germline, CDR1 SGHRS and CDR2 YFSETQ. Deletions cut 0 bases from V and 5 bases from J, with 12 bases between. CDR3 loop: CASSLDEGEDQPQHF. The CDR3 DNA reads TGCGCCAGCAGCTTGGATGAAGGGGAGGATCAGCCCCAGCATTTT. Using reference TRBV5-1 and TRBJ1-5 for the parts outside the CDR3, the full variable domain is KAGVTQTPRYLIKTRGQQVTLSCSPISGHRSVSWYQQTPGQGLQFLFEYFSETQRNKGNFPGRFSGRQFSNSRSEMNVSTLELGDSALYLCASSLDEGEDQPQHFGDGTRLSIL.

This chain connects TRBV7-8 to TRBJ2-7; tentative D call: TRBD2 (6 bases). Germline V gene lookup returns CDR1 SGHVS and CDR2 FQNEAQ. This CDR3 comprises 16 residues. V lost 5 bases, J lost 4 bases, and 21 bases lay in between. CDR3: CASSLGIAAGSYEQYF. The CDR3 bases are TGTGCCAGCAGCCTGGGGATAGCGGCAGGCTCATACGAGCAGTACTTC.

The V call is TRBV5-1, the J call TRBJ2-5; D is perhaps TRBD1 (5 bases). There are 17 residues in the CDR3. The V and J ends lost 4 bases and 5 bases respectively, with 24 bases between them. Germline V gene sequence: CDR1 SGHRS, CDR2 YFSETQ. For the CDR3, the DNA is TGCGCCAGCAGCCCTAGGGGTGCAGGGATCGGTTTCGAGACCCAGTACTTC. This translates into CASSPRGAGIGFETQYF.

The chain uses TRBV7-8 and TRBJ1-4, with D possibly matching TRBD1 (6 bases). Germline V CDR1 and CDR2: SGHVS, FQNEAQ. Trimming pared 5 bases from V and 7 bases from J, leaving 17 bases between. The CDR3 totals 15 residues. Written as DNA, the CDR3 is TGTGCCAGCAGCCAAGAGGGGGGGCTCGGTGAAAAACTGTTTTTT. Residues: CASSQEGGLGEKLFF.

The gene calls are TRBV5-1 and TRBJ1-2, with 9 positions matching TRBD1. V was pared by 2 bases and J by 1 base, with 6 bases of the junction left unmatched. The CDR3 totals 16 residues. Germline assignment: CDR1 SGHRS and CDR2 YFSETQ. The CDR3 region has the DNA TGCGCCAGCAGCTTCGATCGACAGGGGGGTAACTATGGCTACACCTTC. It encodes CASSFDRQGGNYGYTF.

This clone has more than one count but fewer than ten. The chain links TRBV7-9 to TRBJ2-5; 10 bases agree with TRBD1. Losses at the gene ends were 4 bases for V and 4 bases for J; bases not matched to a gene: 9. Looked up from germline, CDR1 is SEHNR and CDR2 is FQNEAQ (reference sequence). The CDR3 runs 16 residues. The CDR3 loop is CASSSRTGGVGETQYF. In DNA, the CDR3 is TGTGCCAGCAGCTCCCGGACAGGGGGTGTTGGAGAGACCCAGTACTTC.

CDR3 residues: CASSLGPPRGSPLHF. The DNA for the CDR3 is TGTGCCAGCAGTTTGGGCCCCCCGAGGGGGTCACCCCTCCACTTT. The chain couples TRBV2 to TRBJ1-6, with D perhaps TRBD1 (6 bases). V was clipped by 5 bases and J by 10 bases, with 18 bases between them. The CDR3 loop spans 15 amino acids. The germline gives CDR1 SNHLY, CDR2 FYNNEI.

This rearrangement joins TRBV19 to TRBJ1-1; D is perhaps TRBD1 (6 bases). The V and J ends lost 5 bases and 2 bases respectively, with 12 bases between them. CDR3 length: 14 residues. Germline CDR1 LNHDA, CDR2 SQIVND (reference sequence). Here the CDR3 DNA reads TGTGCCAGTAGTCCAGGGGACACCAACACTGAAGCTTTCTTT. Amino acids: CASSPGDTNTEAFF.

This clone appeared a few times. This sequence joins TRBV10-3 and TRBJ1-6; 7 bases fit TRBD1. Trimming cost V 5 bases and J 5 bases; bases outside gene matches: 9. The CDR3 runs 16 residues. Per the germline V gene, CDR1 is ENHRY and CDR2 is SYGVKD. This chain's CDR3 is CAISPSRDSDNSPLHF. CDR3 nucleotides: TGTGCCATCAGTCCTTCCCGGGACAGCGATAATTCACCCCTCCACTTT.

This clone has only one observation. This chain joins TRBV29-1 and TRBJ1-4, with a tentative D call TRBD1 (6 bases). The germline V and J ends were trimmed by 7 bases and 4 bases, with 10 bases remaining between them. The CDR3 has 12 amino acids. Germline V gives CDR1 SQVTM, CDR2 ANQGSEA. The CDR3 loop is CSARTDNEKLFF. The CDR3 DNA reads TGCAGCGCCCGGACAGATAATGAAAAACTGTTTTTT.

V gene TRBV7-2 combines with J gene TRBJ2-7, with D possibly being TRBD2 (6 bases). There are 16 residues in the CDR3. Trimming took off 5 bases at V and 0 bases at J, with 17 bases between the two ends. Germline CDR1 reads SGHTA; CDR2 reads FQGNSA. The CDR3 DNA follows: TGTGCCAGCAGCGGAGGGATGCGGGGTAGCTCCTACGAGCAGTACTTC. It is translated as CASSGGMRGSSYEQYF.